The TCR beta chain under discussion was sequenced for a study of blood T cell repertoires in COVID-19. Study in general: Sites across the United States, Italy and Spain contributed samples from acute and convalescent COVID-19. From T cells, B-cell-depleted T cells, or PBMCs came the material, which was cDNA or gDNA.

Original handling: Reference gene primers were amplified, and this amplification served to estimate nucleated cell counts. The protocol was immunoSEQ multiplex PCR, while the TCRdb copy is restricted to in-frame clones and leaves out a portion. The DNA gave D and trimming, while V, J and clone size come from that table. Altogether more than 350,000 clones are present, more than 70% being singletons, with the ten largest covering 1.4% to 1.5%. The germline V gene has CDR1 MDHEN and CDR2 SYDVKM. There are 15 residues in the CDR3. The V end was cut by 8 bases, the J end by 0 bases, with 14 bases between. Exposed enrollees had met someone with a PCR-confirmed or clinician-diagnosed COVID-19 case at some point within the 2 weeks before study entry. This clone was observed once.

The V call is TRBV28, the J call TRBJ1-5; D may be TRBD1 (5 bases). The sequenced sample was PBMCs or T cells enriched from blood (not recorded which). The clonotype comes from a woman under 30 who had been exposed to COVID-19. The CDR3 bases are TGTGCCAGCGGTGGGGGGGGATATAGCAATCAGCCCCAGCATTTT. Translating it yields CASGGGGYSNQPQHF.